This T cell receptor (beta chain) came from a study of technical replicates of blood from four donors. Germline V gives CDR1 KGHSH, CDR2 LQKENI. The CDR3 runs 16 residues. The J segment lost 2 bases and the V segment lost 0 bases, leaving 2 bases of the junction unmatched. TCRdb's table, derived via immunoSEQ multiplex PCR, lists solely in-frame clones and lacks some. The sample has tens of thousands of clones, about 98% seen once. The V gene is TRBV18, the J gene TRBJ2-2; 8 nucleotides match TRBD1. The sequenced material came from T cells isolated from PBMCs. This TCR derives from a human donor in good health. The CDR3 DNA is TGTGCCAGCTCACCACCAGGACAGGGTAACACCGGGGAGCTGTTTTTT. Translation: CASSPPGQGNTGELFF.